The next 20 T cell receptor beta chains were all read from a single sample in a study of T cell changes during pregnancy in multiple sclerosis. Sequencing used immunoSEQ multiplex PCR; TCRdb keeps in-frame clones, though not all of them. This sample has roughly 59,000 clones; 93% occur once, and the top ten carry roughly 0.4%. The sample consisted of CD4+ T cells from peripheral blood mononuclear cells, taken before pregnancy. Source of these receptors: a female donor with multiple sclerosis, enrolled in a pregnancy study.

The chain uses TRBV7-2 and TRBJ2-7, with D perhaps matching TRBD2 (5 bases). This CDR3 contains 14 residues. Germline assignment: CDR1 SGHTA and CDR2 FQGNSA. V dropped 2 bases and J dropped 4 bases, with 12 bases sitting between them. The CDR3 reads CASSLRLAPYEQYF. The CDR3 nucleotides read TGTGCCAGCAGCTTAAGGCTAGCTCCGTACGAGCAGTACTTC.

The rearrangement links TRBV28 to TRBJ1-5; 8 nucleotides align to TRBD1. Looked up from germline, CDR1 is MDHEN and CDR2 is SYDVKM. V lost 4 bases to trimming and J lost 3 bases; unmatched junction nucleotides: 5. CDR3 length equals 15 residues. DNA of the CDR3: TGTGCCAGCAGTTCCATGGACAGGGACAATCAGCCCCAGCATTTT. Encoded protein: CASSSMDRDNQPQHF.

V and J are TRBV9 and TRBJ1-2; 11 bases agree with TRBD1. CDR1 is SGDLS, CDR2 YYNGEE, per germline. This CDR3 is built from 16 residues. J lost 2 bases, V lost 0 bases, and 3 bases had no gene match. DNA for the CDR3: TGTGCCAGCAGCGTAGGAGGGACAGGGGGGAACTATGGCTACACCTTC. It specifies CASSVGGTGGNYGYTF.

The chain combines TRBV30 with TRBJ1-5; 9 bases are a match to TRBD1. CDR3 length: 15 amino acids. Trimming cost V 2 bases and J 4 bases; bases outside gene matches: 6. The germline V gene encodes CDR1 GTSNPN and CDR2 SVGIG (reference sequence). CDR3 amino acids: CAWSSQGALNQPQHF. Written as DNA, the CDR3 is TGTGCCTGGAGTTCACAGGGGGCTCTTAATCAGCCCCAGCATTTT.

This chain uses TRBV4-2 with TRBJ2-2; 14 bases are a match to TRBD2. V dropped 7 bases and J dropped 4; count of bases not matched to a gene: 5. CDR3 length: 16 amino acids. CDR1 LGHNA and CDR2 YNFKEQ come from the germline V gene. The CDR3 DNA is TGTGCCAGCAACGGACTAGCGGGAGGCAGCACCGGGGAGCTGTTTTTT. Protein product: CASNGLAGGSTGELFF.

The genes are TRBV6-5 and TRBJ2-7; 12 bases agree with TRBD2. Germline trimming cut 4 bases from V and 5 bases from J; bases unmatched to any gene: 3. The CDR3 runs 14 residues. The germline CDR1 and CDR2 sequences are MNHEY and SVGAGI. The CDR3 here is CASSSSGRAHEQYF. For the CDR3, the DNA is TGTGCCAGCAGTTCTAGCGGGAGGGCCCACGAGCAGTACTTC.

The CDR3 coding sequence is TGTGCCAGCAGTTCTATAGCGGATTCCACAGATACGCAGTATTTT. It yields the protein CASSSIADSTDTQYF. The chain carries TRBV27 and TRBJ2-3, with a possible D match to TRBD2 (6 bases). Germline assignment: CDR1 MNHEY and CDR2 SMNVEV (reference sequence). The V gene lost 4 bases and the J gene lost 2 bases, with 13 bases spanning the gap. The CDR3 consists of 15 residues.

The chain links TRBV19 to TRBJ1-1; a possible D gene is TRBD1 (6 bases). CDR1 is LNHDA and CDR2 is SQIVND in the germline V gene (reference sequence). The CDR3 spans 14 residues. The V end lost 3 bases, the J end lost 1 base, and 9 bases lay between the germline ends. DNA for the CDR3: TGTGCCAGTAGTATCGGACAGACGAACACTGAAGCTTTCTTT. Its translation: CASSIGQTNTEAFF.

The chain recombines TRBV9 with TRBJ2-7; 8 nucleotides agree with TRBD2. With 0 bases clipped from V and 3 bases from J, the junction kept 2 bases outside the gene matches. The germline CDR1 and CDR2 sequences are SGDLS and YYNGEE. The CDR3 is 14 amino acids. The CDR3 DNA is TGTGCCAGCAGCGTAGAGCTAGCGGGCTACGAGCAGTACTTC. This codes for CASSVELAGYEQYF.

This clone showed up just once. J is TRBJ2-7 and V is TRBV2, with 7 nucleotides matching TRBD2. CDR3 length: 14 amino acids. Germline V gene lookup returns CDR1 SNHLY and CDR2 FYNNEI. J lost 3 bases, V lost 3 bases, and 5 bases had no gene match. For the CDR3, the DNA is TGTGCCAGCAGTGATGAGGGAGGGATCTACGAGCAGTACTTC. This encodes CASSDEGGIYEQYF.

The chain is built from TRBV11-3 and TRBJ2-3, with 9 bases lining up with TRBD2. V lost 5 bases, J lost 4 bases, and 7 bases stayed unmatched. The CDR3 covers 15 residues. The germline V gene has CDR1 SGHNT and CDR2 YENEEA. The CDR3 region has the DNA TGTGCCAGCAGCCCGCGGCTAGCGGGACCAGATACGCAGTATTTT. This translates into CASSPRLAGPDTQYF.

This clone was seen once. CDR3 nucleotides: TGTGCCAGCAGCTTTGGGGGGGCGGACTATGGCTACACCTTC. Amino acid sequence: CASSFGGADYGYTF. The J gene is TRBJ1-2, the V gene TRBV5-6, with D perhaps matching TRBD1 (6 bases). Germline assignment: CDR1 SGHDT and CDR2 YYEEEE. CDR3 size: 14 residues. V dropped 2 bases and J dropped 3 bases, with 11 bases sitting between them.

A single count supports this clone. The chain employs TRBV7-9 and TRBJ1-5; 8 nucleotides line up with TRBD1. CDR3 length: 16 residues. Germline CDR1 is SEHNR and CDR2 is FQNEAQ (reference sequence). V lost 5 bases and J lost 2; bases outside the gene matches: 8. The CDR3 reads CASSPWTGSGNQPQHF. CDR3 sequence (DNA): TGTGCCAGCAGCCCTTGGACAGGGTCGGGCAATCAGCCCCAGCATTTT.

The chain employs TRBV6-4 and TRBJ2-3, with 7 nucleotides matching TRBD1. CDR1 is MRHNA, CDR2 SNTAGT, per germline. V shed 11 bases and J 6 bases; nucleotides not matched to a gene: 14. This CDR3 spans 14 amino acids. CDR3 nucleotides: TGTGCCTCCTCCAGGGAAGGGGGCAGGGATACGCAGTATTTT. This encodes CASSREGGRDTQYF.

This chain uses TRBV5-1 with TRBJ1-1; D is unclear. Looked up from germline, CDR1 is SGHRS and CDR2 is YFSETQ. The CDR3 sequence is 14 residues long. Deletions cut 0 bases from V and 1 base from J, with 7 bases between. CDR3 loop: CASSLVGENTEAFF. DNA for the CDR3: TGCGCCAGCAGCTTGGTCGGGGAGAACACTGAAGCTTTCTTT. The variable domain in full, with the rest retrieved from reference TRBV5-1 and TRBJ1-1, is KAGVTQTPRYLIKTRGQQVTLSCSPISGHRSVSWYQQTPGQGLQFLFEYFSETQRNKGNFPGRFSGRQFSNSRSEMNVSTLELGDSALYLCASSLVGENTEAFFGQGTRLTVV.

This clone was detected once. The chain couples TRBV10-3 to TRBJ2-1, with no clear D. Trimming left V 2 bases short and J 0 bases short, with 5 bases between. The CDR3 contains 14 residues. Germline V gene data show CDR1 as ENHRY and CDR2 as SYGVKD. The CDR3 here is CAISETGSYNEQFF. The CDR3 DNA sequence: TGTGCCATCAGTGAGACGGGCTCCTACAATGAGCAGTTCTTC.

The chain combines TRBV6-1 with TRBJ1-3; TRBD1 aligns across 7 bases. Germline trimming cut 4 bases from V and 0 bases from J; bases unmatched to any gene: 6. CDR1 is MNHNS and CDR2 is SASEGT in the germline V gene. This CDR3 has 16 residues. The CDR3 DNA is TGTGCCAGCAGTGCGGGACAGTCCTACTCTGGAAACACCATATATTTT. Protein: CASSAGQSYSGNTIYF.

This rearrangement joins TRBV11-2 to TRBJ2-5; 7 positions agree with TRBD1. V trimming: 4 bases; J trimming: 4 bases; junction bases outside the gene matches: 9. The CDR3 contains 15 residues. The germline gives CDR1 SGHAT, CDR2 FQNNGV. CDR3 region: CASSSYRGRRETQYF. The CDR3 nucleotides are TGTGCCAGCAGCTCATACAGGGGCCGGAGAGAGACCCAGTACTTC.

The chain has TRBV11-3 and TRBJ2-1, with 8 bases identical to TRBD2. The V gene's germline CDR1 is SGHNT and CDR2 YENEEA. There are 17 residues in the CDR3. With V trimmed by 2 bases and J by 8 bases, 14 bases remained unmatched. CDR3 nucleotide sequence: TGTGCCAGCAGCTTAAGTCCCATACCGGGAGGGAGGGATGAGCAGTTCTTC. This sequence encodes CASSLSPIPGGRDEQFF.

This chain uses TRBV18 with TRBJ2-2; no reliable D call. The germline gives CDR1 KGHSH, CDR2 LQKENI. The CDR3 contains 13 residues. Deletions cut 3 bases from V and 4 bases from J, with 6 bases between. The CDR3 region has the DNA TGTGCCAGCTCACCTAGGAGCACCGGGGAGCTGTTTTTT. Its protein product is CASSPRSTGELFF.